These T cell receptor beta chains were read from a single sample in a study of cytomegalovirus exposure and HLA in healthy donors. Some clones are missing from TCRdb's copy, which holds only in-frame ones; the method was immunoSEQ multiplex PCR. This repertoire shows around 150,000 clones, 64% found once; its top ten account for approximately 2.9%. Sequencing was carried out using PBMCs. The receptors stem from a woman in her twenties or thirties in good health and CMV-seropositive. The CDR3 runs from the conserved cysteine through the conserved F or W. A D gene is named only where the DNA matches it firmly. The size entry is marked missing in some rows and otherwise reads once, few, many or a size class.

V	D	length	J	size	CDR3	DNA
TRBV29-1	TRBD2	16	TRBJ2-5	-	CSSGASGGAGAETQYF	TGCAGCTCCGGGGCTAGCGGGGGGGCAGGGGCAGAGACCCAGTACTTC
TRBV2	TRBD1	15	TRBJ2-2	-	CASGDRAGGTGELFF	TGTGCCAGCGGAGACAGGGCTGGAGGCACCGGGGAGCTGTTTTTT
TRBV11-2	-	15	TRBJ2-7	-	CASSAGNEGTYEQYF	TGTGCCAGCAGCGCAGGAAACGAGGGTACCTACGAGCAGTACTTC
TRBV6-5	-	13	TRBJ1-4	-	CATKGEGREKLFF	TGTGCCACCAAAGGGGAAGGACGTGAAAAACTGTTTTTT
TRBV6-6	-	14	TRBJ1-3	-	CASSRTGIGNTIYF	TGTGCCAGCAGCCGCACAGGGATAGGAAACACCATATATTTT
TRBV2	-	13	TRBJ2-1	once	CASERTINNEQFF	TGTGCCAGCGAACGGACTATAAACAATGAGCAGTTCTTC
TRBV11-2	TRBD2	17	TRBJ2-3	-	CASSLHLAGGRADTQYF	TGTGCCAGCAGCTTACACCTAGCGGGGGGGCGAGCAGATACGCAGTATTTT
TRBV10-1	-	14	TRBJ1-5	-	CASSEGGSNQPQHF	TGCGCCAGCAGTGAGGGAGGCAGCAATCAGCCCCAGCATTTT
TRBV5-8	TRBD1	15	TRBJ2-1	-	CASSPDRDVWNEQFF	TGTGCCAGCAGCCCGGACAGGGACGTGTGGAATGAGCAGTTCTTC
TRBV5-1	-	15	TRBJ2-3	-	CASSFYGQGTDTQYF	TGCGCCAGCAGCTTCTACGGTCAAGGCACAGATACGCAGTATTTT
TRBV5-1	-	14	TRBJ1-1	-	CASSLSGMNTEAFF	TGCGCCAGCAGCTTGTCAGGCATGAACACTGAAGCTTTCTTT
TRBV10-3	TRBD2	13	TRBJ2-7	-	CAIGSGNSYEQYF	TGTGCCATCGGGAGCGGGAACTCCTACGAGCAGTACTTC
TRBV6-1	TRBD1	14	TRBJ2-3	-	CAGSDRGHSDTQYF	TGTGCCGGCTCCGACAGGGGCCATTCAGATACGCAGTATTTT
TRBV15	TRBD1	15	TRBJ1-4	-	CATSPLRDRGEKLFF	TGTGCCACCAGTCCTCTACGGGACAGGGGTGAAAAACTGTTTTTT
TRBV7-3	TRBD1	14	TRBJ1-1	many	CASSLHRGDTEAFF	TGTGCCAGCAGCTTACACAGGGGAGACACTGAAGCTTTCTTT
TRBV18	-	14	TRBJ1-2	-	CASSPARINYGYTF	TGTGCCAGCTCACCGGCCCGAATTAACTATGGCTACACCTTC
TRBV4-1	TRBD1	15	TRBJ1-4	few	CASSQLGGAGEKLFF	TGCGCCAGCAGCCAATTAGGGGGCGCGGGTGAAAAACTGTTTTTT
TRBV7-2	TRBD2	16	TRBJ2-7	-	CASSLGASGGRREQYF	TGTGCCAGCAGCTTAGGGGCTAGCGGGGGCCGGCGCGAGCAGTACTTC
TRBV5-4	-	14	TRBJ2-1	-	CASSLSQVYNEQFF	TGTGCCAGCAGCTTGAGCCAGGTCTACAATGAGCAGTTCTTC
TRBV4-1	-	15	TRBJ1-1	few	CASSQGTNWNTEAFF	TGCGCCAGCAGCCAGGGGACAAATTGGAACACTGAAGCTTTCTTT
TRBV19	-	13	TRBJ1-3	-	CASSISPGNTIYF	TGTGCCAGTAGTATCTCTCCCGGAAACACCATATATTTT
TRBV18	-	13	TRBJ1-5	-	CASSPGRDQPQHF	TGTGCCAGCTCACCAGGCAGGGATCAGCCCCAGCATTTT
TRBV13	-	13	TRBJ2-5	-	CASSLRGKETQYF	TGTGCCAGCAGCTTAAGGGGAAAAGAGACCCAGTACTTC
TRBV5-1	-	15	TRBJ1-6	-	CASSLALRYNSPLHF	TGCGCCAGCAGCTTGGCCTTACGGTATAATTCACCCCTCCACTTT
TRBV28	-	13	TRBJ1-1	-	CTSSPPRRTEAFF	TGTACCAGCAGCCCACCTAGGAGGACTGAAGCTTTCTTT
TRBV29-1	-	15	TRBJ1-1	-	CSVALLGVANTEAFF	TGCAGCGTTGCCCTCCTCGGGGTAGCAAACACTGAAGCTTTCTTT
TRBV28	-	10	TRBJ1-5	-	CASSSLPQHF	TGTGCCAGCAGTTCACTACCCCAGCATTTT
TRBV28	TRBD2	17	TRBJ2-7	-	CASSPPRGGANVYEQYF	TGTGCCAGCAGTCCCCCTCGGGGGGGGGCAAATGTATACGAGCAGTACTTC
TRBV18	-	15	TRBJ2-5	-	CASSPQGRYQETQYF	TGTGCCAGCTCCCCACAGGGGAGGTACCAAGAGACCCAGTACTTC
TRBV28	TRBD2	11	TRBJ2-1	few	CGAGGTHEQFF	TGTGGGGCGGGGGGGACACATGAGCAGTTCTTC
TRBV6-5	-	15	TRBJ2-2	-	CASSYAGFSTGELFF	TGTGCCAGCAGTTACGCGGGATTTAGCACCGGGGAGCTGTTTTTT
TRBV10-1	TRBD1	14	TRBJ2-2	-	CASQGTDNTGELFF	TGCGCCAGCCAGGGGACAGATAACACCGGGGAGCTGTTTTTT
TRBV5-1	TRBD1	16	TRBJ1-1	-	CASSFQPTGEGTEAFF	TGCGCCAGCAGCTTTCAACCGACAGGGGAGGGCACTGAAGCTTTCTTT
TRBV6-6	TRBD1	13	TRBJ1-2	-	CASSFDRGDGYTF	TGTGCCAGCAGCTTCGACAGGGGAGACGGCTACACCTTC
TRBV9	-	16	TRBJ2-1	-	CASSVGAGPGDNEQFF	TGTGCCAGCAGCGTAGGTGCGGGCCCTGGGGACAATGAGCAGTTCTTC
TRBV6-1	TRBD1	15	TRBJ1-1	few	CASSGGGQGNTEAFF	TGTGCCAGCAGTGGGGGGGGACAGGGCAACACTGAAGCTTTCTTT
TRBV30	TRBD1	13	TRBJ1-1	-	CAWSVDRGTEAFF	TGTGCCTGGAGTGTAGACAGGGGAACTGAAGCTTTCTTT
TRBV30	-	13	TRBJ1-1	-	CAWDSRSWTEAFF	TGTGCCTGGGACAGCCGAAGTTGGACTGAAGCTTTCTTT
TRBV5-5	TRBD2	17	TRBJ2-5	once	CASSWNGLAGAGETQYF	TGTGCCAGCAGCTGGAACGGGCTAGCGGGGGCCGGGGAGACCCAGTACTTC
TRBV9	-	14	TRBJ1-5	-	CASSVGQNNQPQHF	TGTGCCAGCAGCGTCGGACAGAACAATCAGCCCCAGCATTTT
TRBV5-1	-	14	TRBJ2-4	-	CASSLGEQGNIQYF	TGCGCCAGCAGCTTGGGTGAACAGGGAAACATTCAGTACTTC
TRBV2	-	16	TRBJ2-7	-	CASRGFDVDSAYEQYF	TGTGCCAGCAGGGGGTTCGACGTGGACTCCGCCTACGAGCAGTACTTC
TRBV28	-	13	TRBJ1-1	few	CASSESRNTEAFF	TGTGCCAGCAGTGAATCTAGGAACACTGAAGCTTTCTTT
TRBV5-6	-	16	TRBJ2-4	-	CASSVEQGTAKNIQYF	TGTGCCAGCAGCGTGGAACAGGGTACAGCCAAAAACATTCAGTACTTC
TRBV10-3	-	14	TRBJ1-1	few	CAISEGQGNTEAFF	TGTGCCATCAGTGAAGGCCAGGGGAACACTGAAGCTTTCTTT
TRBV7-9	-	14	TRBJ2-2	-	CASRGDLAGRELFF	TGTGCCAGCCGCGGCGACTTGGCGGGCCGGGAGCTGTTTTTT
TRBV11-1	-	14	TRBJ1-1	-	CASSLGRGGTEAFF	TGTGCCAGCAGCTTGGGGAGGGGAGGCACTGAAGCTTTCTTT